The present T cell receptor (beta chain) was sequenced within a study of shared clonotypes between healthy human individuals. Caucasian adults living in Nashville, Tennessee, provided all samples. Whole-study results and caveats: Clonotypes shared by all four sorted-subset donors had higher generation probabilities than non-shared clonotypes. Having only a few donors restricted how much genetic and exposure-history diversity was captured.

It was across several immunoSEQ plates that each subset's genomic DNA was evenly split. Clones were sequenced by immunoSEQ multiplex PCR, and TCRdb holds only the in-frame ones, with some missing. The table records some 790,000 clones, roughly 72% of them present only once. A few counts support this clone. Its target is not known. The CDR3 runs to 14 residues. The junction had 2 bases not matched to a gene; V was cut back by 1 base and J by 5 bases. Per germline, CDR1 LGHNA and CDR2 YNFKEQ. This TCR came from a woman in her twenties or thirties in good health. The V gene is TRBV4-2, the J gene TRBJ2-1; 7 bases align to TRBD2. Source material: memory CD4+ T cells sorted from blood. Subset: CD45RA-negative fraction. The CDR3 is CASSQAAGHNEQFF. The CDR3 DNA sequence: TGTGCCAGCAGCCAAGCAGCGGGACACAATGAGCAGTTCTTC.